This entry lists 28 T cell receptor beta chains sequenced from one sample in a study of T cell responses to AZD1222 COVID-19 vaccine (dated by TCRdb to the early 2020s). The sample's time point, from its label and the paper: about 28 days (+/-7) after the second vaccine dose. The treatment or condition tag for this specimen amounts to: meningococcal conjugate vaccine given as trial control. Libraries came from the immunoSEQ multiplex PCR assay. TCRdb took over this immuneACCESS table, retaining in-frame rearrangements with V and J assigned. Such tables are incomplete; in checked studies, under half of the missing clones stem from an unresolved V gene, and the remainder is unexplained. The sample table holds around 220,000 clones, of which roughly 94% were seen once. Roughly 1.8% of the sample rests with the top ten. Sequenced material: peripheral blood, taken 28 days after the second dose of the MenACWY control vaccine. The receptors were gathered from an adult who received the MenACWY meningococcal vaccine as a control.

CDR3 protein: CASSPSGANAGELFF. The CDR3 DNA sequence: TGCGCCAGCAGCCCTTCAGGGGCTAACGCCGGGGAGCTGTTTTTT. This chain connects TRBV5-1 to TRBJ2-2; TRBD1 is a possible D gene (6 bases). V was pared by 4 bases and J by 6 bases, with 16 bases between. The germline V gene encodes CDR1 SGHRS and CDR2 YFSETQ. The CDR3 sequence is 15 residues long.

This chain uses TRBV7-9 with TRBJ1-2; no clear D gene. This CDR3 is built from 11 residues. CDR1 is SEHNR and CDR2 is FQNEAQ in the germline V gene (reference sequence). The V gene lost 5 bases and the J gene lost 8 bases, with 9 bases spanning the gap. The CDR3 DNA reads as TGTGCCAGCAGCACCAGTGGCGGCTACACCTTC. Translation: CASSTSGGYTF.

The genes are TRBV2 and TRBJ1-1, with D uncertain. This CDR3 region has 13 residues. Trimming removed 7 bases from V and 4 bases from J, with 13 bases in between. Germline V gene sequence: CDR1 SNHLY, CDR2 FYNNEI. DNA for the CDR3: TGTGCCAGCATGGTCACTCAAACCACTGAAGCTTTCTTT. Translation: CASMVTQTTEAFF.

The J gene is TRBJ2-7, the V gene TRBV5-4; 8 bases are a match to TRBD2. Unmatched junction bases numbered 15, after V lost 5 bases and J lost 5 bases. The CDR3 is 16 amino acids. CDR1 and CDR2 from the germline V gene are SGHNT and YYREEE (reference sequence). CDR3 coding DNA: TGTGCCAGCAGTCGGATTCGGAGCGGGAGAGGGGACGAGCAGTACTTC. Translated, it gives CASSRIRSGRGDEQYF.

The chain is built from TRBV6-2 or TRBV6-3 and TRBJ1-5, with 7 bases identical to TRBD1. The CDR3 consists of 14 residues. Trimming cost V 5 bases and J 4 bases; bases outside gene matches: 5. The germline V gene encodes CDR1 MNHEY and CDR2 SVGEGT. The CDR3 DNA follows: TGTGCCAGCAGTACCCTGGACAGGAATCAGCCCCAGCATTTT. This gives the protein CASSTLDRNQPQHF.

This chain joins TRBV19 and TRBJ1-4; no firm D call. V was pared by 3 bases and J by 4 bases, with 12 bases between. The CDR3 totals 15 residues. Germline CDR1 LNHDA, CDR2 SQIVND (reference sequence). Written as DNA, the CDR3 is TGTGCCAGTAGTATTGGACTTAGCTATAATGAAAAACTGTTTTTT. Its translation: CASSIGLSYNEKLFF.

The V and J genes are TRBV6-5 and TRBJ1-2; weak D call: TRBD1 (6 bases). The CDR3 consists of 14 residues. V gave up 4 bases and J gave up 8 bases, with 17 bases separating them. Germline assignment: CDR1 MNHEY and CDR2 SVGAGI. This CDR3 is CASSFKDRPSGYTF. The CDR3 bases are TGTGCCAGCAGTTTCAAGGACAGACCCTCCGGCTACACCTTC.

The chain combines TRBV6-5 with TRBJ2-3; D is possibly TRBD2 (5 bases). Germline V gene data show CDR1 as MNHEY and CDR2 as SVGAGI. The CDR3 runs to 15 residues. V was trimmed by 3 bases and J by 5 bases, leaving 15 bases between them. The CDR3 bases are TGTGCCAGCAGTTATTCAGCTAACGGGGTAGATACGCAGTATTTT. Its protein is CASSYSANGVDTQYF.

This chain connects TRBV27 to TRBJ2-7, with 7 bases aligning to TRBD1. CDR3 length equals 14 residues. Trimming removed 3 bases from V and 3 bases from J; junction bases left unmatched: 5. Germline V gene data show CDR1 as MNHEY and CDR2 as SMNVEV (reference sequence). The CDR3 region has the DNA TGTGCCAGCAGTTTGACCGGGACAGTCTACGAGCAGTACTTC. Translating gives CASSLTGTVYEQYF.

The chain employs TRBV6-5 and TRBJ2-2; the match to TRBD2 covers 7 bases. The CDR3 loop spans 13 amino acids. Trimming cost V 6 bases and J 5 bases; bases outside gene matches: 3. Per the germline V gene, CDR1 is MNHEY and CDR2 is SVGAGI. The CDR3 region is CASSRGVTGELFF. CDR3 sequence (DNA): TGTGCCAGCAGCCGGGGGGTGACCGGGGAGCTGTTTTTT.

This clone was detected a few times. This chain connects TRBV6-2 or TRBV6-3 to TRBJ1-5; D perhaps matches TRBD1 (6 bases). Germline CDR1 MNHEY, CDR2 SVGEGT. V was clipped by 3 bases and J by 4 bases, with 10 bases between them. The CDR3 runs to 14 residues. CDR3 region: CASSYAGENQPQHF. The DNA for the CDR3 is TGTGCCAGCAGTTATGCAGGGGAGAATCAGCCCCAGCATTTT.

The DNA for the CDR3 is TGTGCCAGCAGCCTCGACATGGCGGGGCCCCAGCATTTT. Amino acid sequence: CASSLDMAGPQHF. The V gene is TRBV6-5, the J gene TRBJ1-5; D unresolved. This CDR3 is 13 amino acids long. Germline CDR1 reads MNHEY; CDR2 reads SVGAGI. Trimming removed 6 bases at V and 9 bases at J, with 15 bases between.

The V and J genes are TRBV7-6 and TRBJ2-3, with 9 bases lining up with TRBD2. The length of the CDR3 is 18 residues. The trim removed 6 bases at V and 0 bases at J, leaving 13 bases unmatched. Germline lookup yields CDR1 SGHVS and CDR2 FNYEAQ. CDR3 in DNA: TGTGCCAGCAGTTATCAAGCGGGGGGCCCCCCAAGCACAGATACGCAGTATTTT. Encoded protein: CASSYQAGGPPSTDTQYF.

The chain recombines TRBV5-1 with TRBJ2-7, with a weak D call TRBD1 (6 bases). Germline CDR1 SGHRS, CDR2 YFSETQ. V was cut by 2 bases and J by 3 bases, with 9 bases left in between. The CDR3 spans 13 residues. The CDR3 bases are TGCGCCAGCAGCTTCGGACAGAACTACGAGCAGTACTTC. Translated, it gives CASSFGQNYEQYF.

This chain uses TRBV7-2 with TRBJ1-3; D gene unclear. The CDR3 has 13 residues. Trimming left V 5 bases short and J 0 bases short, with 5 bases between. Germline CDR1 reads SGHTA; CDR2 reads FQGNSA. The CDR3 spells CASSPISGNTIYF. CDR3 DNA: TGTGCCAGCAGCCCGATCTCTGGAAACACCATATATTTT.

V and J are TRBV6-5 and TRBJ1-1, with 7 bases aligning to TRBD1. This CDR3 spans 11 amino acids. V dropped 6 bases and J dropped 11; count of bases not matched to a gene: 6. The V gene's germline CDR1 is MNHEY and CDR2 SVGAGI. Here the CDR3 DNA reads TGTGCCAGCAGCCTGACAGGGCAGGCTTTCTTT. Residues: CASSLTGQAFF.

The rearrangement links TRBV7-8 to TRBJ1-1, with TRBD1 matching 7 bases. Germline loops: CDR1 SGHVS, CDR2 FQNEAQ. Unmatched junction bases numbered 3, after V lost 5 bases and J lost 0 bases. There are 14 residues in the CDR3. The CDR3 coding sequence is TGTGCCAGCAGCCAAGGGACAGTGAACACTGAAGCTTTCTTT. This encodes CASSQGTVNTEAFF.

A single count supports this clone. The chain carries TRBV11-1 and TRBJ2-7, with 7 bases identical to TRBD1. The CDR3 runs to 16 residues. Germline lookup yields CDR1 SGHAT and CDR2 FQDESV (reference sequence). V lost 1 base, J lost 4 bases, and 10 bases stayed unmatched. The CDR3 DNA reads as TGTGCCAGCAGCTTAGGAATAAGCCGGACAGGTTACGAGCAGTACTTC. Its protein is CASSLGISRTGYEQYF.

The chain joins TRBV7-9 to TRBJ1-4; no definite D call. V dropped 2 bases and J dropped 7 bases, with 11 bases sitting between them. The CDR3 is 14 residues long. Germline loops: CDR1 SEHNR, CDR2 FQNEAQ (reference sequence). As DNA, the CDR3 is TGTGCCAGCAGCTTAATGGAGGGTGGTGAAAAACTGTTTTTT. Amino acids: CASSLMEGGEKLFF. The whole variable domain, remainder taken from reference TRBV7-9 and TRBJ1-4, is DTGVSQNPRHKITKRGQNVTFRCDPISEHNRLYWYRQTLGQGPEFLTYFQNEAQLEKSRLLSDRFSAERPKGSFSTLEIQRTEQGDSAMYLCASSLMEGGEKLFFGSGTQLSVL.

This chain joins TRBV9 and TRBJ1-1; no clear D. Germline CDR1 is SGDLS and CDR2 is YYNGEE. Between the trimmed V and J ends, which lost 4 bases and 0 bases, there was a span of 10 bases. The CDR3 has 14 residues. The CDR3 loop reads CASSPSGLNTEAFF. CDR3 DNA sequence: TGTGCCAGCAGCCCTTCCGGCCTGAACACTGAAGCTTTCTTT.

The rearrangement joins TRBV9 to TRBJ2-7; the D gene is possibly TRBD1 (6 bases). The germline V gene encodes CDR1 SGDLS and CDR2 YYNGEE. The CDR3 runs to 13 residues. Deletions cut 4 bases from V and 3 bases from J, with 11 bases between. The CDR3 nucleotides read TGTGCCAGCAGCCCGGGACAACACTACGAGCAGTACTTC. Translated: CASSPGQHYEQYF.

This chain joins TRBV4-1 and TRBJ2-1; the match to TRBD1 covers 9 bases. CDR3 size: 14 residues. The J segment lost 7 bases and the V segment lost 4 bases, leaving 5 bases of the junction unmatched. Germline CDR1 reads MGHRA; CDR2 reads YSYEKL. CDR3 region: CASSLRQGGNEQFF. CDR3 nucleotide sequence: TGCGCCAGCAGCCTACGACAGGGGGGGAATGAGCAGTTCTTC.

The chain combines TRBV6-5 with TRBJ2-7, with TRBD2 matching over 7 bases. The CDR3 is made up of 13 amino acids. The junction had 6 bases not matched to a gene; V was cut back by 6 bases and J by 4 bases. Germline-derived CDR1 and CDR2 are MNHEY and SVGAGI. The CDR3 sequence: CASSRTSGYEQYF. The CDR3 nucleotides are TGTGCCAGCAGCCGGACTAGTGGGTACGAGCAGTACTTC.

This clone was observed once. The rearrangement joins TRBV27 to TRBJ2-1; D is unresolved. Deletions cut 2 bases from V and 2 bases from J, with 7 bases between. CDR1 and CDR2 (germline): MNHEY, SMNVEV (reference sequence). The CDR3 has 14 amino acids. As DNA, the CDR3 is TGTGCCAGCAGTTTAGACGGGCCCTACAATGAGCAGTTCTTC. It yields the protein CASSLDGPYNEQFF.

The chain recombines TRBV5-1 with TRBJ2-7, with D perhaps assigned TRBD1 or TRBD2 (5 bases each). The CDR3 length is 12 residues. Germline V gene data show CDR1 as SGHRS and CDR2 as YFSETQ. V was pared by 0 bases and J by 12 bases, with 13 bases between. CDR3 in amino acids: CASSLATEDLYF. CDR3 coding DNA: TGCGCCAGCAGCTTGGCGACAGAGGACTTGTACTTC.

The chain recombines TRBV7-2 with TRBJ2-2, with 11 bases fitting TRBD2. This CDR3 has 17 residues. The germline CDR1 and CDR2 sequences are SGHTA and FQGNSA. V was clipped by 5 bases and J by 6 bases; unmatched bases: 11. The CDR3 nucleotides are TGTGCCAGCAGCCTAATCGTCCTAGCGGGAGGCCCCGGGGAGCTGTTTTTT. Residues: CASSLIVLAGGPGELFF.

This chain joins TRBV5-1 and TRBJ1-1; 8 nucleotides line up with TRBD1. Trimming cost V 4 bases and J 3 bases; bases outside gene matches: 2. CDR3 size: 13 residues. The germline gives CDR1 SGHRS, CDR2 YFSETQ. This CDR3 reads CASSQQGDTEAFF. The CDR3 region has the DNA TGCGCCAGCAGCCAACAGGGGGACACTGAAGCTTTCTTT.

The chain links TRBV28 to TRBJ2-7; 13 bases match TRBD2. The CDR3 consists of 15 residues. The germline CDR1 and CDR2 sequences are MDHEN and SYDVKM. The ends lost 3 bases at V and 4 bases at J; junction bases unmatched: 3. The CDR3 spells CASSFTTSGGYEQYF. CDR3 sequence (DNA): TGTGCCAGCAGTTTCACGACTAGCGGGGGGTACGAGCAGTACTTC.